One sample yielded the 6 T cell receptor beta chains listed below, sequenced in a study of blood T cell repertoires in COVID-19. Here immunoSEQ multiplex PCR was the method, and the copy in TCRdb shows in-frame clones only, minus some. The table has 90,000 or so clones, roughly 88% seen once. Sequencing was carried out using peripheral blood. The origin of the receptors is a man aged 55 to 70 with acute or convalescent COVID-19.

The chain is built from TRBV19 and TRBJ1-5; 8 bases match TRBD1. The CDR3 contains 15 residues. In germline, CDR1 is LNHDA, CDR2 SQIVND (reference sequence). The V and J ends lost 5 bases and 4 bases, in that order; junction bases with no gene match: 7. DNA for the CDR3: TGTGCCAGTAGTTATTCGGACAGGGATAATCAGCCCCAGCATTTT. Its protein is CASSYSDRDNQPQHF.

This clone was recorded a few times. The rearrangement links TRBV6-6 to TRBJ1-3, with D possibly matching TRBD1 (6 bases). Germline loops: CDR1 MNHNY, CDR2 SVGAGI (reference sequence). The CDR3 consists of 19 residues. Trimming stripped 5 bases from V and 0 bases from J, with 23 bases between. The CDR3 is CASSHKRPGQQSSGNTIYF. The DNA for the CDR3 is TGTGCCAGCAGTCATAAACGACCGGGACAACAGAGCTCTGGAAACACCATATATTTT.

J is TRBJ1-5 and V is TRBV28; no reliable D call. Per germline, CDR1 MDHEN and CDR2 SYDVKM. V was pared by 5 bases and J by 1 base, with 15 bases between. The CDR3 length is 16 residues. As DNA, the CDR3 is TGTGCCAGCAGTCCCGGGGAGGGATGGAGCAATCAGCCCCAGCATTTT. This codes for CASSPGEGWSNQPQHF.

V and J are TRBV6-5 and TRBJ1-2; 11 bases agree with TRBD1. CDR1 MNHEY and CDR2 SVGAGI come from the germline V gene. V was pared by 8 bases and J by 3 bases, with 8 bases of the junction left unmatched. This CDR3 region has 15 residues. In DNA form, the CDR3 reads TGTGCCAGCCGACGCGGACAGGGGGCGTACTATGGCTACACCTTC. This gives the protein CASRRGQGAYYGYTF.

V usage is TRBV3-1 (or the pseudogene TRBV3-2) and J usage is TRBJ1-2, with a weak D call TRBD1 (6 bases). CDR1 is LGHDT, CDR2 YNNKEL, per germline (reference sequence). The CDR3 sequence is 17 residues long. V lost 2 bases, J lost 0 bases, and 16 bases lay in between. This CDR3 reads CASSQTVGRGSNYGYTF. The CDR3 DNA is TGTGCCAGCAGCCAAACCGTCGGCAGGGGATCTAACTATGGCTACACCTTC.

The genes are TRBV7-2 and TRBJ2-7, with 7 bases matching TRBD1. Germline assignment: CDR1 SGHTA and CDR2 FQGNSA. The CDR3 length is 15 residues. V trimming: 1 base; J trimming: 4 bases; junction bases outside the gene matches: 7. The CDR3 sequence: CASSLDRQGGYEQYF. The CDR3 bases are TGTGCCAGCAGCTTAGACCGACAGGGTGGGTACGAGCAGTACTTC.